This T cell receptor (beta chain) was captured by sequencing in a study of OX40 agonist ivuxolimab in advanced cancers. Study as a whole: The dose-escalation group included hepatocellular carcinoma, melanoma, renal cell carcinoma and head and neck cancer. General study results and limits: Clonal expansion among partial responders at 0.1-3.0 mg/kg ranked near the lowest. CD4+ and CD8+ blood T cells expanded clonally by week 6 at 0.1 to 3.0 mg/kg.

The CDR3 is 12 residues long. Per the germline V gene, CDR1 is SNHLY and CDR2 is FYNNEI. V lost 6 bases, J lost 6 bases, and 9 bases lay in between. Profiled with immunoSEQ multiplex PCR; TCRdb holds only in-frame clones, not every one. Of roughly 70,000 clones listed, about nine tenths were seen once; the top ten hold around 8.3%. Only one count was recorded for this clone. Its antigen is unidentified. The V gene is TRBV2, the J gene TRBJ2-1; D remains ambiguous. The sample consisted of CD4+ or CD8+ T cells sorted from blood, taken in a trial of the OX40 agonist ivuxolimab. The TCR was taken from an adult with an advanced solid tumor such as melanoma, head and neck, liver or kidney cancer. CDR3 amino acids: CASSPSINEQFF. Written as DNA, the CDR3 is TGTGCCAGCAGCCCCAGCATCAATGAGCAGTTCTTC.